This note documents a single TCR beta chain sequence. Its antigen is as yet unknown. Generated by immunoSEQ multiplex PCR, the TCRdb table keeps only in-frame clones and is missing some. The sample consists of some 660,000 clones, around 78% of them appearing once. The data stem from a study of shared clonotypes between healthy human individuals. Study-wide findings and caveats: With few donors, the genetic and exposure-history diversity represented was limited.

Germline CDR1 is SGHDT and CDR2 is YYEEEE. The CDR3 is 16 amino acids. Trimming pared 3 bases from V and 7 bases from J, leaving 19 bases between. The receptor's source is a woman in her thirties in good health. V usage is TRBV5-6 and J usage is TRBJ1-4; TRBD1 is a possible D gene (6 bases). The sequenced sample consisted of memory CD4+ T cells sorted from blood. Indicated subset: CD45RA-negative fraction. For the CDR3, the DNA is TGTGCCAGCAGCTCACAGAACAGGGACCTGGGTGAAAAACTGTTTTTT. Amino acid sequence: CASSSQNRDLGEKLFF.